This paragraph reports one T cell receptor beta chain. This entry comes from a study of T cells in localized non-small cell lung cancer. The CDR3 has 13 residues. Trimming took off 8 bases at V and 2 bases at J, with 10 bases between the two ends. In germline, CDR1 is LNHDA, CDR2 SQIVND (reference sequence). Sequencing was performed with immunoSEQ multiplex PCR; in TCRdb, only in-frame clones are kept and a portion is missing. The table has some 15,000 clones, more than 80% seen once. This sequence joins TRBV19 and TRBJ1-5; no reliable D call. The starting material was peripheral blood, obtained before any cancer treatment. This receptor was identified in a woman aged 40 to 75 with stage I lung adenocarcinoma. The CDR3 spells CASASNRNQPQHF. CDR3 coding DNA: TGTGCCAGTGCTTCGAATCGCAATCAGCCCCAGCATTTT.